The present TCR beta chain was sequenced within a study of beta chain features in type 1 diabetes. Trimming removed 8 bases at V and 7 bases at J, with 8 bases between. The CDR3 is made up of 9 amino acids. Germline V lookup: CDR1 DFQATT, CDR2 SNEGSKA (reference sequence). With regard to this clone: The target antigen is unknown.

Overall study results and limits: PCR may have favored shorter templates equally in patients and controls. Researchers reported that naive, central memory and Treg TCRB repertoires appeared more similar in patients than in healthy donors. Patients with Type 1 diabetes showed moderately but significantly shorter TCRB CDR3s in all four CD4+ subsets.

Expressed TCRB transcripts were sequenced because the entire RNA isolate underwent reverse transcription. Repertoires were generated with immunoSEQ multiplex PCR, while TCRdb's copy carries only in-frame clones and drops some. The repertoire includes 110,000 or so clones, around 40% of them detected once, and about 0.07% sits in the top ten. The chain has TRBV20-1 and TRBJ2-5; D is unresolved. This TCR came from a woman aged 18-35 years in good health. Specimen: stem cell memory CD4+ T cells from blood. The CDR3, as DNA: TGCAGTCCCTCGGGGACCCAGTACTTC. It specifies CSPSGTQYF.